The 31 T cell receptor beta chains below come from one sample, sequenced in a study of T cells after yellow fever vaccination. TCRdb redid the calling of the 5' RACE reads with MiXCR, one entry per CDR3 protein. Found here are about 510,000 distinct CDR3 sequences, 20% to 25% of them singletons; the top ten hold around 16%. The sequences come from PBMCs, collected approximately 20 days after the first yellow fever vaccination. These receptors all come from a man aged 18 to 30 who received the YFV17D yellow fever vaccine.

V gene TRBV7-9 combines with J gene TRBJ2-7; TRBD1 is a possible D gene (5 bases). Trimming took 1 base from V and 10 from J, leaving 11 bases between them. Germline V gene lookup returns CDR1 SEHNR and CDR2 FQNEAQ (reference sequence). The CDR3 length is 12 residues. CDR3 in DNA: TGTGCCAGCAGCTTAGATCTCAGGGAACAGTACTTC. Protein: CASSLDLREQYF.

This clonotype was found many times. The chain combines TRBV11-2 with TRBJ2-5; no clear D gene. The germline V and J ends were trimmed by 1 base and 1 base, with 7 bases remaining between them. The CDR3 covers 14 residues. Germline V CDR1 and CDR2: SGHAT, FQNNGV. The CDR3 loop reads CASSLVAPQETQYF. CDR3 DNA sequence: TGTGCCAGCAGCTTAGTCGCACCCCAAGAGACCCAGTACTTC. The whole variable domain, filled in from reference TRBV11-2 and TRBJ2-5, reads EAGVAQSPRYKIIEKRQSVAFWCNPISGHATLYWYQQILGQGPKLLIQFQNNGVVDDSQLPKDRFSAERLKGVDSTLKIQPAKLEDSAVYLCASSLVAPQETQYFGPGTRLLVL.

The gene calls are TRBV28 and TRBJ2-1; no clear D gene. The CDR3 consists of 10 residues. V was clipped by 3 bases and J by 10 bases, with 4 bases between them. Per germline, CDR1 MDHEN and CDR2 SYDVKM. CDR3 amino acids: CASSFVEQFF. CDR3 sequence (DNA): TGTGCCAGCAGTTTTGTGGAGCAGTTCTTC. The variable domain in full, completed from reference TRBV28 and TRBJ2-1, reads DVKVTQSSRYLVKRTGEKVFLECVQDMDHENMFWYRQDPGLGLRLIYFSYDVKMKEKGDIPEGYSVSREKKERFSLILESASTNQTSMYLCASSFVEQFFGPGTRLTVL.

This chain joins TRBV5-4 and TRBJ2-5; the match to TRBD2 covers 11 bases. V shed 4 bases and J 4 bases; nucleotides not matched to a gene: 6. The germline gives CDR1 SGHNT, CDR2 YYREEE (reference sequence). CDR3 length equals 15 residues. The CDR3 nucleotides read TGTGCCAGCAGCCTAGGGACTAGCGGTACAGAGACCCAGTACTTC. Translating it yields CASSLGTSGTETQYF.

The chain employs TRBV12-3 or TRBV12-4 and TRBJ1-4, with D unclear. V lost 3 bases and J 9 bases, leaving 8 bases between the germline ends. This CDR3 comprises 12 residues. CDR3 in amino acids: CASSFPDKKLFF. The CDR3 region has the DNA TGTGCCAGCAGTTTCCCAGACAAAAAACTGTTTTTT.

This chain connects TRBV21-1 to TRBJ2-3. TRBV21-1 is a known pseudogene. This CDR3 contains 15 residues. CDR3 protein: CASSYRMGSTDTQYF. The CDR3, as DNA: TGTGCCAGCAGTTACAGAATGGGATCCACAGATACGCAGTATTTT.

This clonotype showed up just a few times. This chain connects TRBV3-1 to TRBJ2-5, with a tentative D call TRBD2 (6 bases). CDR3 length: 17 amino acids. Deletions cut 5 bases from V and 5 bases from J, with 24 bases between. CDR1 and CDR2 (germline): LGHDT, YNNKEL (reference sequence). The CDR3 spells CASSSLRLVENGETQYF. Here the CDR3 DNA reads TGTGCCAGCAGCTCCCTGAGACTAGTCGAGAACGGGGAGACCCAGTACTTC.

This rearrangement joins TRBV4-2 to TRBJ2-1; 13 bases agree with TRBD2. Germline V gene sequence: CDR1 LGHNA, CDR2 YNFKEQ. This CDR3 has 15 residues. Losses at the gene ends were 4 bases for V and 6 bases for J; bases not matched to a gene: 3. The CDR3 DNA follows: TGTGCCAGCAGCCCGGGGACTAGCGGGGCCAATGAGCAGTTCTTC. Translation gives CASSPGTSGANEQFF.

V is TRBV7-2 and J is TRBJ2-7; maybe TRBD1 (6 bases). Trimming took 5 bases from V and 4 from J, leaving 21 bases between them. This CDR3 is 16 amino acids long. Germline lookup yields CDR1 SGHTA and CDR2 FQGNSA. CDR3 DNA sequence: TGTGCCAGCAGCGCAGCGCCGGGCAGGGGTGGGTACGAGCAGTACTTC. Protein sequence: CASSAAPGRGGYEQYF. Drawing the rest from reference TRBV7-2 and TRBJ2-7, the complete variable domain is GAGVSQSPSNKVTEKGKDVELRCDPISGHTALYWYRQSLGQGLEFLIYFQGNSAPDKSGLPSDRFSAERTGGSVSTLTIQRTQQEDSAVYLCASSAAPGRGGYEQYFGPGTRLTVT.

In this sample, this clonotype turned up a few times. The chain links TRBV7-6 to TRBJ1-5; D is perhaps TRBD1 (6 bases). Germline CDR1 SGHVS, CDR2 FNYEAQ. The CDR3 sequence is 15 residues long. Trimming stripped 2 bases from V and 5 bases from J, with 13 bases between. CDR3 DNA sequence: TGTGCCAGCAGCTTAACGTGGGGGCGGGATCAGCCCCAGCATTTT. It yields the protein CASSLTWGRDQPQHF.

This chain links TRBV29-1 with TRBJ1-1; D is perhaps TRBD1 (5 bases). The CDR3 contains 12 residues. The germline gives CDR1 SQVTM, CDR2 ANQGSEA. Trimming took off 7 bases at V and 4 bases at J, with 13 bases between the two ends. CDR3 sequence (DNA): TGCAGCGACGGAAGGGGTGGCACTGAAGCTTTCTTT. Its protein is CSDGRGGTEAFF.

This chain uses TRBV14 with TRBJ1-2; D remains ambiguous. V dropped 1 base and J dropped 8 bases, with 17 bases sitting between them. CDR3 length: 15 residues. CDR1 is SGHDN and CDR2 is FVKESK in the germline V gene. This chain's CDR3 is CASSQVSSTLLGYTF. The CDR3 DNA reads TGTGCCAGCAGCCAAGTTTCGAGTACCCTATTGGGCTACACCTTC.

This clonotype has more than one count but fewer than ten. The chain carries TRBV20-1 and TRBJ1-1, with no clear D. Trimming took off 0 bases at V and 5 bases at J, with 13 bases between the two ends. The CDR3 has 14 amino acids. The germline CDR1 and CDR2 sequences are DFQATT and SNEGSKA (reference sequence). As DNA, the CDR3 is TGCAGTGCTAGAGAGGTCAAGGTCTTGACTGAAGCTTTCTTT. This gives the protein CSAREVKVLTEAFF.

V and J are TRBV20-1 and TRBJ2-3; 8 bases map to TRBD2. Germline trimming cut 6 bases from V and 3 bases from J; bases unmatched to any gene: 8. The CDR3 covers 14 residues. Per the germline V gene, CDR1 is DFQATT and CDR2 is SNEGSKA (reference sequence). CDR3 sequence: CSAGGAGNTDTQYF. The CDR3 DNA is TGCAGTGCCGGGGGGGCGGGCAATACAGATACGCAGTATTTT.

This clonotype has more than one count but fewer than ten. The chain combines TRBV12-3 or TRBV12-4 with TRBJ2-1, with D perhaps TRBD2 (6 bases). Trimming took 2 bases from V and 4 from J, leaving 9 bases between them. The CDR3 length is 14 residues. The CDR3 sequence is CASSLRGLYNEQFF. CDR3 bases: TGTGCCAGCAGTTTAAGGGGACTTTACAATGAGCAGTTCTTC.

The V call is TRBV20-1, the J call TRBJ1-6; D gene ambiguous. Looked up from germline, CDR1 is DFQATT and CDR2 is SNEGSKA (reference sequence). Trimming pared 3 bases from V and 3 bases from J, leaving 12 bases between. The CDR3 has 15 amino acids. The CDR3 nucleotides read TGCAGTGCTAGGACTGGAGAGCTCTATAATTCACCCCTCCACTTT. It yields the protein CSARTGELYNSPLHF.

This clonotype was recorded a few times. The V call is TRBV6-2 or TRBV6-3, the J call TRBJ2-5, with D perhaps TRBD2 (5 bases). The length of the CDR3 is 14 residues. Trimming shortened V by 5 bases and J by 2 bases, and 12 bases separated the two germline ends. Germline loops: CDR1 MNHEY, CDR2 SVGEGT. CDR3: CASSPPRTQETQYF. CDR3 sequence (DNA): TGTGCCAGCAGTCCTCCCCGGACTCAAGAGACCCAGTACTTC.

This clonotype was seen ten or more times. This chain connects TRBV3-1 to TRBJ2-5; D is unclear. The germline gives CDR1 LGHDT, CDR2 YNNKEL (reference sequence). Trimming stripped 4 bases from V and 2 bases from J, with 5 bases between. CDR3 length equals 12 residues. CDR3 residues: CASSRLQETQYF. The CDR3 DNA reads as TGTGCCAGCAGCCGCCTTCAAGAGACCCAGTACTTC.

This clonotype appeared many times. V is TRBV10-2 and J is TRBJ1-1; the D is unclear. The CDR3 runs 15 residues. Looked up from germline, CDR1 is WSHSY and CDR2 is SAAADI. V lost 3 bases, J lost 0 bases, and 11 bases lay in between. The CDR3 loop reads CASSDPGMMNTEAFF. The DNA for the CDR3 is TGCGCCAGCAGTGACCCCGGGATGATGAACACTGAAGCTTTCTTT.

The chain joins TRBV4-2 to TRBJ2-4; 9 bases are a match to TRBD1. Germline CDR1 LGHNA, CDR2 YNFKEQ. Trimming took 5 bases from V and 11 from J; bases not matched to a gene: 7. This CDR3 is 13 amino acids long. CDR3 protein: CASSGTGLIVQYF. Here the CDR3 DNA reads TGTGCCAGCAGCGGGACAGGGTTGATTGTTCAGTACTTC.

This clonotype was picked up many times. This chain joins TRBV4-1 and TRBJ2-5, with D possibly being TRBD2 (6 bases). This CDR3 contains 14 residues. V was shortened by 1 base and J by 4 bases, with 10 bases between the two germline ends. Germline values: CDR1 MGHRA, CDR2 YSYEKL. CDR3 bases: TGCGCCAGCAGCCAAGGGACTATTCCAGAGACCCAGTACTTC. It translates to CASSQGTIPETQYF.

This clonotype occurred a few times. The chain links TRBV7-2 to TRBJ1-2; no clear D gene. Germline V gene lookup returns CDR1 SGHTA and CDR2 FQGNSA. The germline V and J ends were trimmed by 5 bases and 4 bases, with 11 bases remaining between them. The CDR3 spans 13 residues. The CDR3 DNA reads TGTGCCAGCAGCCCGCTGTGGGGCTATGGCTACACCTTC. Its protein is CASSPLWGYGYTF.

CDR3 bases: TGTGCCACCACGACCCCGGGACAGGGAACTACCATATATTTT. Protein product: CATTTPGQGTTIYF. This chain uses TRBV10-3 with TRBJ1-3; 9 positions match TRBD1. J lost 10 bases, V lost 10 bases, and 14 bases had no gene match. The CDR3 runs 14 residues. Looked up from germline, CDR1 is ENHRY and CDR2 is SYGVKD.

This clonotype has a count of ten or more. The J gene is TRBJ1-6, the V gene TRBV7-2, with unresolved D. Germline V CDR1 and CDR2: SGHTA, FQGNSA. The CDR3 covers 13 residues. Trimming removed 5 bases from V and 15 bases from J, with 17 bases in between. The CDR3 spells CASSLWADWRLHF. CDR3 sequence (DNA): TGTGCCAGCAGCCTCTGGGCAGACTGGCGCCTCCACTTT. The full variable domain, in which reference TRBV7-2 and TRBJ1-6 provide the parts outside the CDR3, is GAGVSQSPSNKVTEKGKDVELRCDPISGHTALYWYRQSLGQGLEFLIYFQGNSAPDKSGLPSDRFSAERTGGSVSTLTIQRTQQEDSAVYLCASSLWADWRLHFGNGTRLTVT.

This clonotype was picked up a small number of times. The chain combines TRBV11-2 with TRBJ1-1; 8 nucleotides line up with TRBD1. Germline assignment: CDR1 SGHAT and CDR2 FQNNGV. Unmatched junction bases numbered 5, after V lost 2 bases and J lost 6 bases. The CDR3 loop spans 14 amino acids. CDR3 loop: CASSLPRRGPEAFF. In DNA form, the CDR3 reads TGTGCCAGCAGCTTACCCCGCAGGGGGCCTGAAGCTTTCTTT.

This chain joins TRBV7-6 and TRBJ1-6; 7 bases agree with TRBD1. The CDR3 runs to 17 residues. The germline gives CDR1 SGHVS, CDR2 FNYEAQ. The trim removed 3 bases at V and 8 bases at J, leaving 13 bases unmatched. The CDR3 DNA sequence: TGTGCCAGCAGCTTGTTCCCGACGGGACAGCGCGATTCACCCCTCCACTTT. Amino acids: CASSLFPTGQRDSPLHF. The full variable domain, completed using reference TRBV7-6 and TRBJ1-6, is GAGVSQSPRYKVTKRGQDVALRCDPISGHVSLYWYRQALGQGPEFLTYFNYEAQQDKSGLPNDRFSAERPEGSISTLTIQRTEQRDSAMYRCASSLFPTGQRDSPLHFGNGTRLTVT.

This clonotype was seen a few times. The rearrangement uses TRBV30 and TRBJ2-2; possible D gene TRBD2, 8 bases. The CDR3 is 14 residues long. Per the germline V gene, CDR1 is GTSNPN and CDR2 is SVGIG (reference sequence). The V gene lost 8 bases and the J gene lost 7 bases, with 20 bases spanning the gap. CDR3 coding DNA: TGTGCCGGCAAAGAGACAGGGACTAGCGGGGAGCTGTTTTTT. The encoded protein is CAGKETGTSGELFF. The variable domain in full, completed from reference TRBV30 and TRBJ2-2, reads SQTIHQWPATLVQPVGSPLSLECTVEGTSNPNLYWYRQAAGRGLQLLFYSVGIGQISSEVPQNLSASRPQDRQFILSSKKLLLSDSGFYLCAGKETGTSGELFFGEGSRLTVL.

This clonotype came up a few times. The chain couples TRBV5-1 to TRBJ1-1; D is ambiguous. CDR1 is SGHRS and CDR2 is YFSETQ in the germline V gene. Trimming left V 5 bases short and J 3 bases short, with 14 bases between. The CDR3 totals 14 residues. The CDR3, as DNA: TGCGCCAGCAGTTCCCTTTCAGGACACACTGAAGCTTTCTTT. Translation gives CASSSLSGHTEAFF.

A few counts support this clonotype. This chain links TRBV6-1 with TRBJ2-2; TRBD1 might be the D (5 bases). The CDR3 is 14 amino acids. V gave up 7 bases and J gave up 3 bases, with 12 bases separating them. Looked up from germline, CDR1 is MNHNS and CDR2 is SASEGT. The CDR3 loop is CASTEAGYTGELFF. DNA of the CDR3: TGTGCCAGCACAGAAGCAGGGTACACCGGGGAGCTGTTTTTT.

This chain links TRBV9 with TRBJ2-2, with 7 bases that match TRBD1. V was clipped by 0 bases and J by 2 bases; unmatched bases: 1. Germline V gives CDR1 SGDLS, CDR2 YYNGEE. The CDR3 extends over 15 amino acids. CDR3 protein: CASSVGQGNTGELFF. CDR3 DNA: TGTGCCAGCAGCGTAGGACAGGGAAACACCGGGGAGCTGTTTTTT.

The chain uses TRBV6-2 or TRBV6-3 and TRBJ1-1; D gene ambiguous. CDR1 and CDR2 from the germline V gene are MNHEY and SVGEGT. The CDR3 is made up of 14 amino acids. V gave up 6 bases and J gave up 4 bases, with 15 bases separating them. The CDR3 DNA sequence: TGTGCCAGCAGCCGGATTTACGAGACCACTGAAGCTTTCTTT. This codes for CASSRIYETTEAFF.